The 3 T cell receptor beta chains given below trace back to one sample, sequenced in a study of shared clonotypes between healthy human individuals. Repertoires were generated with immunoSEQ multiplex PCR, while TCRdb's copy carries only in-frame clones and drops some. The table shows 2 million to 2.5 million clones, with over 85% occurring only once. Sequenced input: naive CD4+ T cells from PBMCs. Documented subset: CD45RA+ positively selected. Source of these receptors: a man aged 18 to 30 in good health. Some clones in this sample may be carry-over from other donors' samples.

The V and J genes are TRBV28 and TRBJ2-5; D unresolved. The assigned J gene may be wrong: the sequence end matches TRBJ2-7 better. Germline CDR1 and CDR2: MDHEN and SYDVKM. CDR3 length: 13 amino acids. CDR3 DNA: TGTGCCAGCAACCCACCTGGCACCTACGAGCAGTACTTC. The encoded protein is CASNPPGTYEQYF.

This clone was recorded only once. The CDR3, as DNA: TGTGCCAGCAGCCAACAGGGAATGAGGGCGAATGAGCAGTTCTTC. Translating gives CASSQQGMRANEQFF. This chain connects TRBV5-4 to TRBJ2-1; the D gene is possibly TRBD1 (6 bases). The CDR3 contains 15 residues. Trimming removed 4 bases at V and 7 bases at J, with 18 bases between. Germline V gene lookup returns CDR1 SGHNT and CDR2 YYREEE (reference sequence). Drawing the rest from reference TRBV5-4 and TRBJ2-1, the complete variable domain is ETGVTQSPTHLIKTRGQQVTLRCSSQSGHNTVSWYQQALGQGPQFIFQYYREEENGRGNFPPRFSGLQFPNYSSELNVNALELDDSALYLCASSQQGMRANEQFFGPGTRLTVL.

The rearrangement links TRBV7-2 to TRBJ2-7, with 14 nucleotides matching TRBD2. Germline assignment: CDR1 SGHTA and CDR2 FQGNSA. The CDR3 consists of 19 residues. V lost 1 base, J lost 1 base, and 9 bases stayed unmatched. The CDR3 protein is CASSLVTTSGRAESYEQYF. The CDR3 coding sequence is TGTGCCAGCAGCTTAGTAACGACTAGCGGGAGGGCGGAGTCCTACGAGCAGTACTTC.